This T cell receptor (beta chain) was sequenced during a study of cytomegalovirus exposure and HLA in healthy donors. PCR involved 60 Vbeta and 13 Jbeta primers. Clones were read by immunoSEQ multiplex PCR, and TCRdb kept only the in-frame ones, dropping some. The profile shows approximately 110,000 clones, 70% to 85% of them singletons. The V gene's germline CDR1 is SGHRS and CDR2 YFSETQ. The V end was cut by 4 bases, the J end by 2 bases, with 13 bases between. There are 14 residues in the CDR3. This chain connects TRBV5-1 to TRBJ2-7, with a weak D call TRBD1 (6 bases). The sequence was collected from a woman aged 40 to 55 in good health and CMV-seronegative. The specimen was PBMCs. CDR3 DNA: TGCGCCAGCAGCATAGGACAGATTCCCTACGAGCAGTACTTC. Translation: CASSIGQIPYEQYF.